Detailed here is one T cell receptor beta chain. Its antigen is currently unknown. The use of a sample-barcoded 5' primer and a J-beta primer mix characterized a second PCR of roughly 6 to 11 cycles. Every cDNA molecule carried a tag from a template-switch adaptor bearing 12 random nucleotides. One entry per CDR3 protein, called by TCRdb with MiXCR from the 5' RACE reads. In the table there are roughly 1,300,000 distinct CDR3 sequences, around 59% of which are singletons. V was pared by 5 bases and J by 0 bases, with 18 bases between. This CDR3 is 16 amino acids long. Germline V gene sequence: CDR1 DFQATT, CDR2 SNEGSKA (reference sequence). This sample was taken from a study of blood T cells in healthy people across ages. Every donor contributed roughly 10 milliliters of peripheral blood by blood draw. Extraction of total RNA produced a minimum of 5.5 micrograms from each sample. General observations from the study: Because donor CMV status was unknown, expanded clonotype changes were possibly confounded.

Sequenced input: blood. The sequence was obtained from a man aged 18 to 29 in good health. The chain uses TRBV20-1 and TRBJ2-3; a weak D match, TRBD2 (5 bases). This chain's CDR3 is CSALILDSSSTDTQYF. The CDR3 region has the DNA TGCAGTGCTCTCATATTGGACTCCAGTAGCACAGATACGCAGTATTTT.